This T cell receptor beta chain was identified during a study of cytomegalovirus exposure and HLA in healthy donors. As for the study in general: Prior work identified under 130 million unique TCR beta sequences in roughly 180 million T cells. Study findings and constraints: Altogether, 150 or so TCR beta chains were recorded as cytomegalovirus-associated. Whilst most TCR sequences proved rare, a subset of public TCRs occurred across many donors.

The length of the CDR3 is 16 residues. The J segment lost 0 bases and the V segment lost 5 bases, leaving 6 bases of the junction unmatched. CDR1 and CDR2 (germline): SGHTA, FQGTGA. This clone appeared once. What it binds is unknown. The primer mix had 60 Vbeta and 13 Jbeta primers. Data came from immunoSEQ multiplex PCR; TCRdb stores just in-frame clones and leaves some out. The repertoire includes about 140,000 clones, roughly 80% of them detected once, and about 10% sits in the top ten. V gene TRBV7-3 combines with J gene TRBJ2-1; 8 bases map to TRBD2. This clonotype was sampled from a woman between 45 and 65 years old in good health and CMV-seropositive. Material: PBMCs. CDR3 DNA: TGTGCCAGCAGCCCGACGGGGGGGCGCTCCTACAATGAGCAGTTCTTC. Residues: CASSPTGGRSYNEQFF.